This T cell receptor (beta chain) was recovered during a study of blood T cell repertoires in COVID-19. On the study more broadly: The origin of the acute and convalescent COVID-19 samples was the United States, Italy and Spain. PBMCs, B-cell-depleted T cells, or T cells were the source of the cDNA or gDNA that made up the material.

This CDR3 region has 13 residues. V lost 5 bases and J lost 2, with 9 bases in between. Germline lookup yields CDR1 SNHLY and CDR2 FYNNEI. Authors' data handling: By means of reference gene primer amplification, nucleated cell counts were estimated. Data came from immunoSEQ multiplex PCR; TCRdb stores just in-frame clones and leaves some out. D and trimming come from the DNA, and the V and J calls and clone size come from that table. The top ten clones hold about 7% of a sample with over 70,000 clones, approximately 88% of them seen once. This sequence originates from an elderly woman with acute or convalescent COVID-19. The source material was peripheral blood. This rearrangement joins TRBV2 to TRBJ1-2, with D possibly matching TRBD1 (6 bases). The CDR3 bases are TGTGCCAGCAGTCAAAGGGGGAACTATGGCTACACCTTC. Protein sequence: CASSQRGNYGYTF.